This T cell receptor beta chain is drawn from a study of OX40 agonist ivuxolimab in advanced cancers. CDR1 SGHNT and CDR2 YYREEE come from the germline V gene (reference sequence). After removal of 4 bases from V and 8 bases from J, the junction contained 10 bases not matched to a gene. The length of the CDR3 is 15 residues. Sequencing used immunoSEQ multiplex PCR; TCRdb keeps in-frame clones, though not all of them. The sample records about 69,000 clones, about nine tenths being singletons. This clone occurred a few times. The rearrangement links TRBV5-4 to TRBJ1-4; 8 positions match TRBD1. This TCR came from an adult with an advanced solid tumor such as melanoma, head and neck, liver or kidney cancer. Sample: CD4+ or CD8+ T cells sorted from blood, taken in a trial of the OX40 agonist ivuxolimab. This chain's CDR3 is CASSLDRGLQEKLFF. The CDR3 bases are TGTGCCAGCAGCCTAGACAGGGGACTTCAGGAAAAACTGTTTTTT.